This TCR beta chain comes out of a study of beta chain features in type 1 diabetes. The CDR3 has 15 residues. The germline gives CDR1 SGHRS, CDR2 YFSETQ. The trim removed 4 bases at V and 9 bases at J, leaving 9 bases unmatched. Isolated RNA was reverse transcribed in full, so expressed TCRB transcripts were sequenced. Generated by immunoSEQ multiplex PCR, the TCRdb table keeps only in-frame clones and is missing some. The sample records roughly 50,000 clones, approximately 52% being singletons. Ten or more counts support this clone. Antigen unknown. Sorting that relied on CD45RO/CCR7/CD25/CD127/CD95/CD27 yielded CD4+ naive, central memory, regulatory and stem cell-like memory cells. Points from the study as a whole: There was a moderate but significant shortening of TCRB CDR3s in all four CD4+ subsets of Type 1 diabetes patients. Patients' naive, central memory and regulatory TCRB repertoires appeared more alike than those of healthy donors.

The sample consisted of Tregs from blood. This TCR derives from a woman between 40 and 50 years old with type 1 diabetes. The chain couples TRBV5-1 to TRBJ2-1; 11 bases align to TRBD2. This chain's CDR3 is CASSPGTSGLGEQFF. DNA of the CDR3: TGCGCCAGCAGCCCGGGGACTAGCGGCTTGGGTGAGCAGTTCTTC.